The 3 T cell receptor beta chains in this list originate from one sample, sequenced in a study of blood T cell repertoires in COVID-19. Clones were read by immunoSEQ multiplex PCR, and TCRdb kept only the in-frame ones, dropping some. The profile shows 83,000 or so clones, around 84% of them singletons. The sequencing sample was made of peripheral blood. Source of these receptors: a man at least 80 years old with active or convalescent COVID-19.

The V gene is TRBV6-5, the J gene TRBJ1-1, with D tentatively TRBD1 (6 bases). The germline gives CDR1 MNHEY, CDR2 SVGAGI. The CDR3 sequence is 16 residues long. V was cut by 0 bases and J by 5 bases, with 16 bases left in between. In DNA, the CDR3 is TGTGCCAGCAGTTACTCACAGAGGGGGACCCGAACTGAAGCTTTCTTT. Its protein product is CASSYSQRGTRTEAFF.

This chain uses TRBV28 with TRBJ1-5, with D possibly being TRBD1 (5 bases). Germline V gene data show CDR1 as MDHEN and CDR2 as SYDVKM. This CDR3 is built from 14 residues. V lost 7 bases, J lost 4 bases, and 14 bases lay in between. This chain's CDR3 is CASMPTGLNQPQHF. CDR3 nucleotide sequence: TGTGCCAGCATGCCCACAGGCCTAAATCAGCCCCAGCATTTT.

The chain recombines TRBV29-1 with TRBJ2-3; 10 bases align to TRBD2. Germline assignment: CDR1 SQVTM and CDR2 ANQGSEA. V trimming: 4 bases; J trimming: 1 base; junction bases outside the gene matches: 2. This CDR3 is 14 amino acids long. The CDR3 sequence is CSVGGLAGTDTQYF. CDR3 coding DNA: TGCAGCGTTGGTGGACTAGCGGGCACAGATACGCAGTATTTT.